Listed below are T cell receptor beta chains from one sample, sequenced in a study of blood T cell repertoires in COVID-19. Data came from immunoSEQ multiplex PCR; TCRdb stores just in-frame clones and leaves some out. The sample records around 29,000 clones, 88% being singletons. The source material was peripheral blood. The receptors shown here come from a human donor with active COVID-19. The donor label of this sample is uncertain. CDR3s include the opening cysteine and the closing phenylalanine or tryptophan. The order of the fields is J gene, clone size, D gene, V gene, CDR3 protein, CDR3 DNA. A D gene is named only where the DNA matches it firmly. A clone size is listed for some rows: how often the clone was seen (once, few, many), or a class if it is expanded.

J gene: TRBJ2-7; clone size: once; D gene: TRBD1; V gene: TRBV2; CDR3 protein: CASSYGQGAYEQYF; CDR3 DNA: TGTGCCAGCAGTTACGGACAGGGGGCCTACGAGCAGTACTTC
J gene: TRBJ2-3; clone size: -; D gene: -; V gene: TRBV4-3; CDR3 protein: CASSQDGTRSTDTQYF; CDR3 DNA: TGCGCCAGCAGCCAAGATGGGACACGTAGCACAGATACGCAGTATTTT
J gene: TRBJ2-3; clone size: once; D gene: TRBD2; V gene: TRBV9; CDR3 protein: CASSVGLADSTDTQYF; CDR3 DNA: TGTGCCAGCAGCGTAGGGCTAGCGGATAGCACAGATACGCAGTATTTT
J gene: TRBJ1-6; clone size: -; D gene: TRBD1; V gene: TRBV19; CDR3 protein: CASRLGTAVGGPLHF; CDR3 DNA: TGTGCCAGTAGGCTAGGGACAGCGGTCGGAGGACCCCTCCACTTT
J gene: TRBJ1-4; clone size: -; D gene: -; V gene: TRBV2; CDR3 protein: CASSKNLGTSSTNEKLFF; CDR3 DNA: TGTGCCAGCAGTAAGAATCTCGGGACAAGTTCAACTAATGAAAAACTGTTTTTT
J gene: TRBJ1-6; clone size: -; D gene: -; V gene: TRBV18; CDR3 protein: CASSPSGDSSPLHF; CDR3 DNA: TGTGCCAGCTCACCGTCAGGGGATTCTTCACCCCTCCACTTT
J gene: TRBJ2-6; clone size: -; D gene: -; V gene: TRBV18; CDR3 protein: CASSPLDTSGANVLTF; CDR3 DNA: TGTGCCAGCTCACCACTGGACACCTCTGGGGCCAACGTCCTGACTTTC
J gene: TRBJ1-2; clone size: -; D gene: -; V gene: TRBV14; CDR3 protein: CASSQVREGDGYTF; CDR3 DNA: TGTGCCAGCAGCCAAGTTCGGGAAGGAGATGGCTACACCTTC
J gene: TRBJ1-1; clone size: -; D gene: -; V gene: TRBV29-1; CDR3 protein: CSVEGTGTGDTEAFF; CDR3 DNA: TGCAGCGTTGAAGGGACGGGGACTGGGGACACTGAAGCTTTCTTT
J gene: TRBJ2-1; clone size: -; D gene: -; V gene: TRBV28; CDR3 protein: CASRRTSNYNEQFF; CDR3 DNA: TGTGCCAGCAGACGTACTAGCAATTACAATGAGCAGTTCTTC
J gene: TRBJ2-7; clone size: -; D gene: TRBD2; V gene: TRBV5-6; CDR3 protein: CASNNRLAGGPVHEQYF; CDR3 DNA: TGTGCCAGCAACAATCGACTAGCGGGGGGGCCAGTCCACGAGCAGTACTTC
J gene: TRBJ2-2; clone size: -; D gene: TRBD1; V gene: TRBV19; CDR3 protein: CASSIQGTAGELFF; CDR3 DNA: TGTGCCAGTAGCATACAGGGGACGGCCGGGGAGCTGTTTTTT
J gene: TRBJ2-1; clone size: -; D gene: TRBD2; V gene: TRBV7-2; CDR3 protein: CASRSPGGGPLNEQFF; CDR3 DNA: TGTGCCAGCAGGAGTCCCGGGGGGGGACCCCTCAATGAGCAGTTCTTC
J gene: TRBJ2-2; clone size: -; D gene: TRBD1; V gene: TRBV19; CDR3 protein: CASSPMGQGTGELFF; CDR3 DNA: TGTGCCAGTAGCCCAATGGGACAGGGAACCGGGGAGCTGTTTTTT
J gene: TRBJ1-4; clone size: -; D gene: -; V gene: TRBV2; CDR3 protein: CASRSPRGSNEKLFF; CDR3 DNA: TGTGCCAGCAGGTCCCCACGAGGCTCAAATGAAAAACTGTTTTTT
J gene: TRBJ1-2; clone size: -; D gene: -; V gene: TRBV9; CDR3 protein: CASSPFEHYGYTF; CDR3 DNA: TGTGCCAGCAGCCCCTTCGAGCACTATGGCTACACCTTC
J gene: TRBJ2-7; clone size: -; D gene: TRBD1; V gene: TRBV7-9; CDR3 protein: CASSSRDRGFYEQYF; CDR3 DNA: TGTGCCAGCAGCTCGCGAGACAGGGGCTTTTACGAGCAGTACTTC
J gene: TRBJ2-6; clone size: -; D gene: -; V gene: TRBV6-6; CDR3 protein: CAISSGANVLTF; CDR3 DNA: TGTGCCATATCCTCTGGGGCCAACGTCCTGACTTTC
J gene: TRBJ1-2; clone size: -; D gene: TRBD1; V gene: TRBV27; CDR3 protein: CASGQTGAGGYTF; CDR3 DNA: TGTGCCAGCGGGCAGACAGGGGCTGGGGGCTACACCTTC
J gene: TRBJ2-3; clone size: -; D gene: -; V gene: TRBV3-1/TRBV3-2; CDR3 protein: CASGAGKVTDTQYF; CDR3 DNA: TGTGCCAGCGGGGCAGGGAAGGTCACAGATACGCAGTATTTT
J gene: TRBJ1-2; clone size: -; D gene: -; V gene: TRBV18; CDR3 protein: CASSPSQGSYGYTF; CDR3 DNA: TGTGCCAGCTCACCGTCCCAGGGAAGCTATGGCTACACCTTC
J gene: TRBJ2-2; clone size: -; D gene: TRBD1; V gene: TRBV6-5; CDR3 protein: CASSPDRGRTGELFF; CDR3 DNA: TGTGCCAGCAGTCCGGACAGGGGGCGCACCGGGGAGCTGTTTTTT
J gene: TRBJ1-3; clone size: -; D gene: -; V gene: TRBV4-2; CDR3 protein: CASSSQGLPNSGNTIYF; CDR3 DNA: TGTGCCAGCAGTTCTCAGGGATTGCCCAACTCTGGAAACACCATATATTTT
J gene: TRBJ1-6; clone size: -; D gene: TRBD1; V gene: TRBV3-1/TRBV3-2; CDR3 protein: CASSQRTGGKSSYNSPLHF; CDR3 DNA: TGTGCCAGCAGCCAGAGGACAGGGGGCAAGAGCTCCTATAATTCACCCCTCCACTTT
J gene: TRBJ1-6; clone size: -; D gene: TRBD1; V gene: TRBV4-1; CDR3 protein: CASSQELDLGTGVSPLHF; CDR3 DNA: TGCGCCAGCAGCCAAGAATTAGACTTGGGGACAGGGGTTTCACCCCTCCACTTT
J gene: TRBJ1-2; clone size: -; D gene: -; V gene: TRBV6-6; CDR3 protein: CASSLQGRRGYGYTF; CDR3 DNA: TGTGCCAGCAGTCTTCAGGGTAGAAGGGGCTATGGCTACACCTTC
J gene: TRBJ1-6; clone size: -; D gene: TRBD1; V gene: TRBV5-1; CDR3 protein: CASSVTGKESPLHF; CDR3 DNA: TGCGCCAGCAGCGTGACAGGGAAGGAGTCACCCCTCCACTTT
J gene: TRBJ1-4; clone size: -; D gene: TRBD1; V gene: TRBV7-2; CDR3 protein: CASSLGQGLKLFF; CDR3 DNA: TGTGCCAGCAGCTTAGGACAGGGACTAAAACTGTTTTTT
J gene: TRBJ2-5; clone size: once; D gene: -; V gene: TRBV7-6; CDR3 protein: CASSNRYQETQYF; CDR3 DNA: TGTGCCAGCAGCAATCGGTACCAAGAGACCCAGTACTTC
J gene: TRBJ2-3; clone size: -; D gene: TRBD1; V gene: TRBV6-5; CDR3 protein: CAGSTGGGGADTQYF; CDR3 DNA: TGTGCCGGCAGCACAGGGGGCGGGGGAGCAGATACGCAGTATTTT
J gene: TRBJ2-7; clone size: -; D gene: -; V gene: TRBV6-5; CDR3 protein: CASNSGFYEQYF; CDR3 DNA: TGTGCCAGCAACTCAGGGTTTTACGAGCAGTACTTC
J gene: TRBJ1-4; clone size: -; D gene: TRBD1; V gene: TRBV11-2; CDR3 protein: CASSLGQGREKLFF; CDR3 DNA: TGTGCCAGCAGCCTCGGACAGGGTCGGGAAAAACTGTTTTTT
J gene: TRBJ2-5; clone size: -; D gene: -; V gene: TRBV4-1; CDR3 protein: CASSQGRASEAQYF; CDR3 DNA: TGCGCCAGCAGCCAAGGTCGTGCTAGCGAGGCCCAGTACTTC
J gene: TRBJ2-7; clone size: few; D gene: -; V gene: TRBV6-5; CDR3 protein: CATIRQTYEQYF; CDR3 DNA: TGTGCCACTATACGACAGACCTACGAGCAGTACTTC
J gene: TRBJ2-2; clone size: -; D gene: -; V gene: TRBV19; CDR3 protein: CASIGTANTGELFF; CDR3 DNA: TGTGCCAGTATCGGGACTGCGAACACCGGGGAGCTGTTTTTT
J gene: TRBJ2-7; clone size: once; D gene: TRBD1; V gene: TRBV4-1; CDR3 protein: CASALGQGAYEQYF; CDR3 DNA: TGCGCCAGCGCGTTAGGACAGGGGGCATACGAGCAGTACTTC
J gene: TRBJ2-2; clone size: -; D gene: -; V gene: TRBV4-2; CDR3 protein: CASSQQANTGELFF; CDR3 DNA: TGTGCCAGCAGTCAACAGGCGAACACCGGGGAGCTGTTTTTT
J gene: TRBJ2-7; clone size: once; D gene: -; V gene: TRBV12-1; CDR3 protein: CALRYEQYF; CDR3 DNA: TGTGCCCTGAGATACGAGCAGTACTTC
J gene: TRBJ1-2; clone size: once; D gene: -; V gene: TRBV6-1; CDR3 protein: CASSEAGQGFRGRMGYTF; CDR3 DNA: TGTGCCAGCAGTGAAGCGGGGCAGGGGTTTAGGGGCCGGATGGGCTACACCTTC
J gene: TRBJ1-3; clone size: -; D gene: TRBD1; V gene: TRBV12-5; CDR3 protein: CASGPGQHSGNTIYF; CDR3 DNA: TGTGCTAGTGGACCGGGACAGCACTCTGGAAACACCATATATTTT
J gene: TRBJ1-2; clone size: -; D gene: -; V gene: TRBV28; CDR3 protein: CASSNGQLYGYTF; CDR3 DNA: TGTGCCAGCAGTAACGGACAGCTCTATGGCTACACCTTC
J gene: TRBJ1-2; clone size: -; D gene: -; V gene: TRBV24-1; CDR3 protein: CATSVSLTHGYTF; CDR3 DNA: TGTGCCACCAGTGTAAGCCTTACCCATGGCTACACCTTC
J gene: TRBJ2-3; clone size: once; D gene: -; V gene: TRBV6-1; CDR3 protein: CASSEVSTDTQYF; CDR3 DNA: TGTGCCAGCAGTGAAGTCAGTACAGATACGCAGTATTTT
J gene: TRBJ2-3; clone size: -; D gene: -; V gene: TRBV7-3; CDR3 protein: CASSLEWGSDTQYF; CDR3 DNA: TGTGCCAGCAGCTTAGAGTGGGGCTCAGATACGCAGTATTTT
J gene: TRBJ1-1; clone size: once; D gene: TRBD1; V gene: TRBV9; CDR3 protein: CASSPGGLTWGTEAFF; CDR3 DNA: TGTGCCAGCAGCCCAGGGGGACTTACATGGGGCACTGAAGCTTTCTTT